This T cell receptor (beta chain) was sequenced for a study of cytomegalovirus exposure and HLA in healthy donors. This PCR relied on a set of 60 Vbeta primers and 13 Jbeta primers. Libraries were prepared by immunoSEQ multiplex PCR; TCRdb keeps only in-frame clonotypes and omits some of them. Of about 150,000 clones listed, about 85% are singletons. Germline V gene data show CDR1 as ENHRY and CDR2 as SYGVKD. V was pared by 3 bases and J by 5 bases, with 12 bases of the junction left unmatched. The CDR3 spans 19 residues. This receptor was obtained from a young man in good health and CMV-seropositive. The chain couples TRBV10-3 to TRBJ2-2; TRBD2 matches at 13 bases. The sample was PBMCs. The CDR3 sequence is CAISDSRTSGGPGTGELFF. DNA of the CDR3: TGTGCCATCAGTGACTCAAGGACTAGCGGGGGCCCGGGAACCGGGGAGCTGTTTTTT.